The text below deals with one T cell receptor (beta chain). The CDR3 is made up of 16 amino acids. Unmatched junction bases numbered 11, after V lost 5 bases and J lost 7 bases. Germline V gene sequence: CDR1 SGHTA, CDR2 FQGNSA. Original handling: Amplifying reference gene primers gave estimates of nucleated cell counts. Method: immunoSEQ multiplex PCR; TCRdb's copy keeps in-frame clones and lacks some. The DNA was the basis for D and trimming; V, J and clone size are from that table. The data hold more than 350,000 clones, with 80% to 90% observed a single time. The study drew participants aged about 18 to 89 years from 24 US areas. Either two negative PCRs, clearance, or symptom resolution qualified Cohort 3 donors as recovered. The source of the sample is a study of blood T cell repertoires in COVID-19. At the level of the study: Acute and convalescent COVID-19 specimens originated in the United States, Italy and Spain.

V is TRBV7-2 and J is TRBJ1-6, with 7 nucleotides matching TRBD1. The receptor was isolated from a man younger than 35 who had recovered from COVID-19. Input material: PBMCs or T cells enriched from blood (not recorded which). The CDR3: CASSQTGASGNSPLHF. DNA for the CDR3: TGTGCCAGCAGCCAAACAGGGGCTAGCGGGAATTCACCCCTCCACTTT.